The T cell receptor (beta chain) described here comes from a study of OX40 agonist ivuxolimab in advanced cancers. About this clone itself: Its antigen is unidentified.

Exclusion applied to patients with autoimmune disease history or systemic immunosuppression. This CDR3 has 17 residues. Looked up from germline, CDR1 is PRHDT and CDR2 is FYEKMQ (reference sequence). The V gene lost 1 base and the J gene lost 0 bases, with 13 bases spanning the gap. Data came from immunoSEQ multiplex PCR; TCRdb stores just in-frame clones and leaves some out. The data hold around 97,000 clones, with about 86% observed a single time. Whole-study results and caveats: Clones of CD4+ and CD8+ blood T cells grew by week 6 at doses of 0.1 to 3.0 mg/kg.

This receptor was obtained from an adult with an advanced solid tumor such as melanoma, head and neck, liver or kidney cancer. The V gene is TRBV13, the J gene TRBJ1-3, with D unresolved. This specimen was CD4+ or CD8+ T cells sorted from blood, taken in a trial of the OX40 agonist ivuxolimab. The CDR3 here is CASSLAGGRSSGNTIYF. The CDR3 DNA is TGTGCCAGCAGCTTAGCGGGTGGCCGGAGCTCTGGAAACACCATATATTTT. The full variable domain, in which reference TRBV13 and TRBJ1-3 provide the parts outside the CDR3, is AAGVIQSPRHLIKEKRETATLKCYPIPRHDTVYWYQQGPGQDPQFLISFYEKMQSDKGSIPDRFSAQQFSDYHSELNMSSLELGDSALYFCASSLAGGRSSGNTIYFGEGSWLTVV.